Reported below is one T cell receptor beta chain. Its antigen is currently unknown. The data stem from a study of beta chain features in type 1 diabetes. For the study at large: Sorted cells from all samples, numbering roughly 100,000,000, were examined. Study-wide results and limits: Fewer junction insertions and more nucleotide deletions appeared in type 1 diabetes patients. Researchers caution that PCR might favor shorter templates, equally among patients and controls. Cells with high TCR expression could be over-represented by cDNA sequencing. Type 1 diabetes patients showed a moderate but significant shortening of TCRB CDR3s in all four CD4+ subsets.

Expressed TCRB transcripts were sequenced because the isolated RNA had all been reverse transcribed beforehand. TCRdb keeps only in-frame clones here, not all; method: immunoSEQ multiplex PCR. In the table there are some 250,000 clones, 11% to 15% of which are singletons. V gave up 4 bases and J gave up 0 bases, with 13 bases separating them. CDR1 is ENHRY, CDR2 SYGVKD, per germline. The CDR3 contains 16 residues. The J gene is TRBJ2-1, the V gene TRBV10-3; D call uncertain. The sequenced sample was naive CD4+ T cells from blood. The receptor's source is a young man with type 1 diabetes. The DNA of the CDR3 is TGTGCCATCAGTGGACACAGTGCGAGCTCCTACAATGAGCAGTTCTTC. It codes for CAISGHSASSYNEQFF.